This is a list of T cell receptor beta chains from one sample in a study of OX40 agonist ivuxolimab in advanced cancers. Profiled with immunoSEQ multiplex PCR; TCRdb holds only in-frame clones, not every one. The data show about 48,000 clones, around nine tenths seen once. Here the sequenced sample was CD4+ or CD8+ T cells sorted from blood, taken in a trial of the OX40 agonist ivuxolimab. The receptors derive from an adult with an advanced solid tumor such as melanoma, head and neck, liver or kidney cancer. The CDR3 runs from the conserved cysteine through the conserved F or W. Fields, in order: J gene, D gene, V gene, clone size, CDR3 DNA, CDR3 protein. The D gene is left open where the match is weak. Not all rows give a size; the values are once, few, many and, for expanded clones, a class.

j_call: TRBJ2-3
d_call: .
v_call: TRBV30
clone_size: .
cdr3_nt: TGTGCTCTTCTTAGTGCAGGCATCACGCAGTATTTT
cdr3_aa: CALLSAGITQYF

j_call: TRBJ1-1
d_call: TRBD1
v_call: TRBV7-9
clone_size: .
cdr3_nt: TGTGCCAGCGGTTATGGGACAGGGGGCGGTTTGACTGAAGCTTTCTTT
cdr3_aa: CASGYGTGGGLTEAFF

j_call: TRBJ1-1
d_call: TRBD1
v_call: TRBV19
clone_size: .
cdr3_nt: TGTGCCAGTAGTATACAGGGGGCCACTGAAGCTTTCTTT
cdr3_aa: CASSIQGATEAFF

j_call: TRBJ2-7
d_call: .
v_call: TRBV12-5
clone_size: .
cdr3_nt: TGTGCTAGTGGTTTGGTACTACGGACAGCTGTCTACGAGCAGTACTTC
cdr3_aa: CASGLVLRTAVYEQYF

j_call: TRBJ2-1
d_call: .
v_call: TRBV5-5
clone_size: .
cdr3_nt: TGTGCCAGCAGCTCCAACTCCTACAATGAGCAGTTCTTC
cdr3_aa: CASSSNSYNEQFF

j_call: TRBJ1-2
d_call: .
v_call: TRBV13
clone_size: .
cdr3_nt: TGTGCCAGCAGCTACGGCTATGGCTACACCTTC
cdr3_aa: CASSYGYGYTF

j_call: TRBJ2-5
d_call: .
v_call: TRBV20-1
clone_size: .
cdr3_nt: TGCAGTGCTGACCCGGGGGAGACCCAGTACTTC
cdr3_aa: CSADPGETQYF

j_call: TRBJ2-1
d_call: TRBD1
v_call: TRBV19
clone_size: .
cdr3_nt: TGTGCCAGTAGTATACAGGGGGCTAATGAGCAGTTCTTC
cdr3_aa: CASSIQGANEQFF

j_call: TRBJ1-3
d_call: .
v_call: TRBV12-5
clone_size: once
cdr3_nt: TGTGCTAGTGGTCCCCGTCCGTCCTCTGGAAACACCATATATTTT
cdr3_aa: CASGPRPSSGNTIYF

j_call: TRBJ2-7
d_call: .
v_call: TRBV2
clone_size: .
cdr3_nt: TGTGCCAGCAATAGGCAGGAGGCCTACGAGCAGTACTTC
cdr3_aa: CASNRQEAYEQYF

j_call: TRBJ1-2
d_call: .
v_call: TRBV6-5
clone_size: .
cdr3_nt: TGTGCCAGCAACGGAGGGACATCCTATGGCTACACCTTC
cdr3_aa: CASNGGTSYGYTF

j_call: TRBJ2-7
d_call: .
v_call: TRBV19
clone_size: .
cdr3_nt: TGTGCCAGTAGTATACGAGTGACCTACGAGCAGTACTTC
cdr3_aa: CASSIRVTYEQYF

j_call: TRBJ2-7
d_call: .
v_call: TRBV5-1
clone_size: once
cdr3_nt: TGCGCCAGCAGCTTGAGGCAGGAGCCTTACGAGCAGTACTTC
cdr3_aa: CASSLRQEPYEQYF

j_call: TRBJ1-6
d_call: TRBD1
v_call: TRBV29-1
clone_size: .
cdr3_nt: TGCAGCGTTGGGGACAGGGCAAATTCACCCCTCCACTTT
cdr3_aa: CSVGDRANSPLHF

j_call: TRBJ2-5
d_call: TRBD2
v_call: TRBV14
clone_size: .
cdr3_nt: TGTGCCAGCAGCCAAGATCCCTACGGGGGGTTAGGGGAGACCCAGTACTTC
cdr3_aa: CASSQDPYGGLGETQYF

j_call: TRBJ2-1
d_call: .
v_call: TRBV11-3
clone_size: .
cdr3_nt: TGTGCCAGCAGCCTCGGGACTTTAAACAATGAGCAGTTCTTC
cdr3_aa: CASSLGTLNNEQFF

j_call: TRBJ1-1
d_call: TRBD1
v_call: TRBV5-1
clone_size: .
cdr3_nt: TGCGCCAGCAGCCCCCGGGACAGGGGGAGGCGGGAAGCTTTCTTT
cdr3_aa: CASSPRDRGRREAFF

j_call: TRBJ2-2
d_call: .
v_call: TRBV28
clone_size: .
cdr3_nt: TGTGCCAGCAGTTTACTTGGGGAAGCGAACACCGGGGAGCTGTTTTTT
cdr3_aa: CASSLLGEANTGELFF

j_call: TRBJ2-7
d_call: TRBD1
v_call: TRBV7-9
clone_size: .
cdr3_nt: TGTGCCAGCAGCCCTCCGACAGGGTCATACGAGCAGTACTTC
cdr3_aa: CASSPPTGSYEQYF

j_call: TRBJ1-6
d_call: .
v_call: TRBV7-9
clone_size: .
cdr3_nt: TGTGCCAGCAGCCCCGTCCACTCACCCCTCCACTTT
cdr3_aa: CASSPVHSPLHF

j_call: TRBJ2-1
d_call: TRBD1
v_call: TRBV2
clone_size: .
cdr3_nt: TGTGCCAGCCTTCGCAGCACAGGGGAACATGAGCAGTTCTTC
cdr3_aa: CASLRSTGEHEQFF

j_call: TRBJ1-5
d_call: TRBD1
v_call: TRBV2
clone_size: .
cdr3_nt: TGTGCCAGTACAGGGGGATTCAGCAATCAGCCCCAGCATTTT
cdr3_aa: CASTGGFSNQPQHF

j_call: TRBJ1-1
d_call: .
v_call: TRBV30
clone_size: .
cdr3_nt: TGTGCCTGGAGAAGGGCAGCGGGTACTGAAGCTTTCTTT
cdr3_aa: CAWRRAAGTEAFF

j_call: TRBJ1-2
d_call: .
v_call: TRBV19
clone_size: .
cdr3_nt: TGTGCCAGTAGTGTCGACAGCAACTATGGCTACACCTTC
cdr3_aa: CASSVDSNYGYTF

j_call: TRBJ1-1
d_call: .
v_call: TRBV15
clone_size: .
cdr3_nt: TGTGCCACCAGCAGAGATGGGGGCCTGGGCAACACTGAAGCTTTCTTT
cdr3_aa: CATSRDGGLGNTEAFF

j_call: TRBJ1-6
d_call: TRBD1
v_call: TRBV5-6
clone_size: .
cdr3_nt: TGTGCCAGCAGCTGGGGGACAGTGGAACCCCTCCACTTT
cdr3_aa: CASSWGTVEPLHF

j_call: TRBJ1-4
d_call: .
v_call: TRBV4-1
clone_size: .
cdr3_nt: TGCGCCAGCAGCCGTGCAACTAATGAAAAACTGTTTTTT
cdr3_aa: CASSRATNEKLFF

j_call: TRBJ2-1
d_call: .
v_call: TRBV5-8
clone_size: .
cdr3_nt: TGTGCCAGCAGTATCCAAGAGCAGTTCTTC
cdr3_aa: CASSIQEQFF

j_call: TRBJ1-2
d_call: TRBD1
v_call: TRBV19
clone_size: .
cdr3_nt: TGTGCCAGTAGTGAACGACAGGGAGGCGACTATGGCTACACCTTC
cdr3_aa: CASSERQGGDYGYTF

j_call: TRBJ1-2
d_call: TRBD1
v_call: TRBV7-9
clone_size: .
cdr3_nt: TGTGCCAGCAGCTTAGTAGCAGGGGGCAATGGCTACACCTTC
cdr3_aa: CASSLVAGGNGYTF

j_call: TRBJ1-6
d_call: .
v_call: TRBV5-8
clone_size: .
cdr3_nt: TGTGCCAGCAGCTTGACGGAATATAATTCACCCCTCCACTTT
cdr3_aa: CASSLTEYNSPLHF

j_call: TRBJ2-1
d_call: .
v_call: TRBV5-1
clone_size: .
cdr3_nt: TGCGCCAGCAGCTTTCAGGCTAGGGGGGTAAGACCTTACAATGAGCAGTTCTTC
cdr3_aa: CASSFQARGVRPYNEQFF

j_call: TRBJ1-1
d_call: .
v_call: TRBV6-1
clone_size: .
cdr3_nt: TGTGCCAGCGGGGTCAGGACAGCCAACACTGAAGCTTTCTTT
cdr3_aa: CASGVRTANTEAFF

j_call: TRBJ2-7
d_call: TRBD2
v_call: TRBV6-5
clone_size: .
cdr3_nt: TGTGCCGTCGGGGGGAGGAGATCGGGGTCCTACGAGCAGTACTTC
cdr3_aa: CAVGGRRSGSYEQYF

j_call: TRBJ2-3
d_call: TRBD1
v_call: TRBV5-5
clone_size: once
cdr3_nt: TGTGCCAGCGAAGGACAGGGCGCGACAGATACGCAGTATTTT
cdr3_aa: CASEGQGATDTQYF

j_call: TRBJ1-1
d_call: .
v_call: TRBV2
clone_size: .
cdr3_nt: TGTGCCAGCAGCCCTCCTGGGGATCGCACTGAAGCTTTCTTT
cdr3_aa: CASSPPGDRTEAFF

j_call: TRBJ1-5
d_call: TRBD1
v_call: TRBV6-4
clone_size: .
cdr3_nt: TGTGCCGGAGACAGGGGGTGGCCAACACTTAATAGCAATCAGCCCCAGCATTTT
cdr3_aa: CAGDRGWPTLNSNQPQHF

j_call: TRBJ2-1
d_call: TRBD1
v_call: TRBV11-2
clone_size: .
cdr3_nt: TGTGCCAGCAGCTCACGACAGGGCTTCGTTCATGAGCAGTTCTTC
cdr3_aa: CASSSRQGFVHEQFF

j_call: TRBJ1-1
d_call: .
v_call: TRBV7-4
clone_size: .
cdr3_nt: TGTGCCAGCAGCTCCTGGTCGGGGGATCGGGAAGCTTTCTTT
cdr3_aa: CASSSWSGDREAFF

j_call: TRBJ1-1
d_call: .
v_call: TRBV4-1
clone_size: .
cdr3_nt: TGCGCCAGCAGCCAAGATTTTACGGCAGGCACTGAAGCTTTCTTT
cdr3_aa: CASSQDFTAGTEAFF

j_call: TRBJ1-1
d_call: .
v_call: TRBV4-1
clone_size: .
cdr3_nt: TGCGCCAGCAGCCCCTCGAGTGGGGAGAACACTGAAGCTTTCTTT
cdr3_aa: CASSPSSGENTEAFF

j_call: TRBJ2-3
d_call: TRBD2
v_call: TRBV28
clone_size: .
cdr3_nt: TGTGCCAGCAGTTTAGCGGGGGACACAGATACGCAGTATTTT
cdr3_aa: CASSLAGDTDTQYF

j_call: TRBJ1-2
d_call: .
v_call: TRBV20-1
clone_size: .
cdr3_nt: TGCAGTGCTAGAGATCGGGGGCGGTACACCTTC
cdr3_aa: CSARDRGRYTF